These T cell receptor beta chains were read from a single sample in a study of blood T cell repertoires in COVID-19. The assay was immunoSEQ multiplex PCR, and TCRdb's table has in-frame clones only and misses some. The sample records more than 150,000 clones, about 80% being singletons. Sequences were obtained from PBMCs or T cells enriched from blood (not recorded which). These receptors were collected from a man between 60 and 70 years old who had been exposed to COVID-19. The CDR3 runs from the conserved cysteine through the conserved F or W. D genes are given only for firm matches. Some rows mark clone size as missing; the rest say once, few, many or name a class of expanded clone.

v_call: TRBV18
j_call: TRBJ2-1
d_call: TRBD2
clone_size: once
cdr3_aa: CASSPQVAGSYNEQFF
cdr3_nt: TGTGCCAGCTCACCACAGGTAGCGGGATCCTACAATGAGCAGTTCTTC

v_call: TRBV7-3
j_call: TRBJ1-5
d_call: TRBD1
clone_size: .
cdr3_aa: CASSLGGTGNQPQHF
cdr3_nt: TGTGCCAGCAGCTTAGGAGGGACAGGGAATCAGCCCCAGCATTTT

v_call: TRBV6-1
j_call: TRBJ1-5
d_call: TRBD1
clone_size: .
cdr3_aa: CASSDMTGSNQPQHF
cdr3_nt: TGTGCCAGCAGTGATATGACAGGGAGTAATCAGCCCCAGCATTTT

v_call: TRBV2
j_call: TRBJ2-3
d_call: TRBD1
clone_size: .
cdr3_aa: CASSAGGWDTDTQYF
cdr3_nt: TGTGCCAGCAGTGCAGGGGGATGGGACACAGATACGCAGTATTTT

v_call: TRBV3-1/TRBV3-2
j_call: TRBJ2-2
d_call: TRBD2
clone_size: .
cdr3_aa: CASSQDLVSGSIGELFF
cdr3_nt: TGTGCCAGCAGCCAAGATCTTGTTAGCGGGAGTATCGGGGAGCTGTTTTTT

v_call: TRBV24-1
j_call: TRBJ1-4
d_call: .
clone_size: .
cdr3_aa: CATSDLGANEKLFF
cdr3_nt: TGTGCCACCAGTGACCTAGGGGCTAATGAAAAACTGTTTTTT

v_call: TRBV19
j_call: TRBJ1-1
d_call: TRBD1
clone_size: .
cdr3_aa: CASSGGQGTRTEAFF
cdr3_nt: TGTGCCAGTAGTGGGGGACAGGGGACTCGCACTGAAGCTTTCTTT

v_call: TRBV12-3/TRBV12-4
j_call: TRBJ2-3
d_call: .
clone_size: .
cdr3_aa: CASRPADTDTQYF
cdr3_nt: TGTGCCAGCAGGCCAGCGGACACAGATACGCAGTATTTT

v_call: TRBV7-9
j_call: TRBJ1-5
d_call: TRBD1
clone_size: .
cdr3_aa: CASSVDRGRGSNQPQHF
cdr3_nt: TGTGCCAGCAGCGTGGACAGGGGGCGCGGTAGCAATCAGCCCCAGCATTTT

v_call: TRBV28
j_call: TRBJ2-7
d_call: TRBD2
clone_size: .
cdr3_aa: CASSSSGGAYEQYF
cdr3_nt: TGTGCCAGCAGTTCCTCCGGGGGGGCCTACGAGCAGTACTTC

v_call: TRBV6-5
j_call: TRBJ1-1
d_call: .
clone_size: .
cdr3_aa: CASSYLDGNTEAFF
cdr3_nt: TGTGCCAGCAGTTACCTAGACGGGAACACTGAAGCTTTCTTT

v_call: TRBV9
j_call: TRBJ2-7
d_call: TRBD1
clone_size: .
cdr3_aa: CASSVGRTGGHEQYF
cdr3_nt: TGTGCCAGCAGCGTAGGTAGGACAGGGGGCCACGAGCAGTACTTC

v_call: TRBV6-1
j_call: TRBJ1-4
d_call: .
clone_size: few
cdr3_aa: CASSELGGKLFF
cdr3_nt: TGTGCCAGCAGTGAGTTGGGGGGAAAACTGTTTTTT

v_call: TRBV11-2
j_call: TRBJ2-7
d_call: .
clone_size: .
cdr3_aa: CASSLGGDTFYEQYF
cdr3_nt: TGTGCCAGCAGCTTAGGTGGGGACACCTTCTACGAGCAGTACTTC

v_call: TRBV14
j_call: TRBJ2-6
d_call: .
clone_size: .
cdr3_aa: CASSQRVGANVLTF
cdr3_nt: TGTGCCAGCAGCCAACGGGTTGGGGCCAACGTCCTGACTTTC

v_call: TRBV29-1
j_call: TRBJ1-2
d_call: TRBD1
clone_size: .
cdr3_aa: CSVVRQGLINF
cdr3_nt: TGCAGCGTTGTCAGACAGGGGCTCATAAACTTC

v_call: TRBV7-8
j_call: TRBJ2-7
d_call: .
clone_size: .
cdr3_aa: CASSLAAGRVSYEQYF
cdr3_nt: TGTGCCAGCAGCTTAGCGGCCGGCAGGGTGAGCTACGAGCAGTACTTC

v_call: TRBV27
j_call: TRBJ1-4
d_call: .
clone_size: once
cdr3_aa: CASSLLAGANEKLFF
cdr3_nt: TGTGCCAGCAGTTTATTAGCGGGCGCCAATGAAAAACTGTTTTTT

v_call: TRBV5-1
j_call: TRBJ2-1
d_call: TRBD2
clone_size: .
cdr3_aa: CASSVGLAGQLYNEQFF
cdr3_nt: TGCGCCAGCAGCGTGGGACTAGCGGGTCAGTTATACAATGAGCAGTTCTTC

v_call: TRBV5-4
j_call: TRBJ1-1
d_call: TRBD1
clone_size: .
cdr3_aa: CASSWDRAEAFF
cdr3_nt: TGTGCCAGCAGCTGGGACAGAGCTGAAGCTTTCTTT

v_call: TRBV7-2
j_call: TRBJ1-4
d_call: TRBD1
clone_size: .
cdr3_aa: CASSLGTGNEKLFF
cdr3_nt: TGTGCCAGCAGCTTAGGGACAGGGAATGAAAAACTGTTTTTT

v_call: TRBV27
j_call: TRBJ2-3
d_call: TRBD1
clone_size: .
cdr3_aa: CASSYSTGTGGTDTQYF
cdr3_nt: TGTGCCAGCAGTTACTCCACCGGGACAGGGGGCACAGATACGCAGTATTTT

v_call: TRBV28
j_call: TRBJ1-5
d_call: TRBD1
clone_size: .
cdr3_aa: CASERQGRPQHF
cdr3_nt: TGTGCCAGCGAACGACAGGGACGGCCCCAGCATTTT

v_call: TRBV7-9
j_call: TRBJ2-1
d_call: .
clone_size: .
cdr3_aa: CASRYSDEQFF
cdr3_nt: TGTGCCAGCAGGTATTCTGATGAGCAGTTCTTC

v_call: TRBV5-6
j_call: TRBJ1-1
d_call: TRBD1
clone_size: .
cdr3_aa: CASSPGGQGGIEAFF
cdr3_nt: TGTGCCAGCAGCCCGGGAGGACAGGGGGGAATTGAAGCTTTCTTT

v_call: TRBV27
j_call: TRBJ1-5
d_call: .
clone_size: .
cdr3_aa: CASSPTGFQPQHF
cdr3_nt: TGTGCCAGCAGCCCGACAGGTTTCCAGCCCCAGCATTTT